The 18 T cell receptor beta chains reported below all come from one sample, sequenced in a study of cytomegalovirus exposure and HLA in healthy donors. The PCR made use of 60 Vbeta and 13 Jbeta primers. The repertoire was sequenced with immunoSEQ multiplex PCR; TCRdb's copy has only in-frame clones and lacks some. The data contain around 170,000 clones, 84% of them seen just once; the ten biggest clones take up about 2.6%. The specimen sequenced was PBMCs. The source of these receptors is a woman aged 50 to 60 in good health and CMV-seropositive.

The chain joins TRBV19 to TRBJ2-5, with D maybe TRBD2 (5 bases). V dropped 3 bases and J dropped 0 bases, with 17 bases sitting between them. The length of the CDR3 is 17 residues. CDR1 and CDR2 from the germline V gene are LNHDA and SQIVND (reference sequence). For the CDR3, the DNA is TGTGCCAGTAGTATCGGGGTAGCCGAGAGGTACCAAGAGACCCAGTACTTC. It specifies CASSIGVAERYQETQYF.

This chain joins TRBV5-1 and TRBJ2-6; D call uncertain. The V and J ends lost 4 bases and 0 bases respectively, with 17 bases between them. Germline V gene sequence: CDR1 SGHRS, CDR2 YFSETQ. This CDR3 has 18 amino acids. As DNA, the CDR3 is TGCGCCAGCAGCCTCTGGGCAGGTGCCGCCTCTGGGGCCAACGTCCTGACTTTC. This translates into CASSLWAGAASGANVLTF.

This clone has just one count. The CDR3: CASSLEPRGNSPLHF. DNA of the CDR3: TGCGCCAGCAGCTTGGAGCCAAGAGGTAATTCACCCCTCCACTTT. The rearrangement links TRBV5-1 to TRBJ1-6; D uncertain. Trimming took 0 bases from V and 6 from J, leaving 10 bases between them. CDR1 and CDR2 (germline): SGHRS, YFSETQ. The CDR3 is 15 residues long.

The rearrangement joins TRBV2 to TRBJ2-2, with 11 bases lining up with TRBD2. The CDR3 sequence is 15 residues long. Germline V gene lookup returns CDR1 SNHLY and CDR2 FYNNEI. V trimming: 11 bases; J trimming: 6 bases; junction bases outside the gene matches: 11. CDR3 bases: TGTGCCGCCTCCGCGGTAGCGGGGGGGCCCGGGGAGCTGTTTTTT. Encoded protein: CAASAVAGGPGELFF.

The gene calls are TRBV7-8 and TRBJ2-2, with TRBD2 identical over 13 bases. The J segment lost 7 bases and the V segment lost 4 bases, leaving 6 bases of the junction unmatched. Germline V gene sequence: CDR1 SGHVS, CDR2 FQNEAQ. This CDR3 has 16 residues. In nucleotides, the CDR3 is TGTGCCAGCAGCTCACTAGCGGGGGGGCTGGGCGGGGAGCTGTTTTTT. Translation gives CASSSLAGGLGGELFF.

CDR3 protein: CASSYFSTGGNTEAFF. CDR3 bases: TGTGCCAGCAGTTACTTTTCTACAGGGGGAAACACTGAAGCTTTCTTT. The V call is TRBV6-5, the J call TRBJ1-1, with 8 bases fitting TRBD1. Losses at the gene ends were 1 base for V and 2 bases for J; bases not matched to a gene: 6. The CDR3 is 16 residues long. Per the germline V gene, CDR1 is MNHEY and CDR2 is SVGAGI.

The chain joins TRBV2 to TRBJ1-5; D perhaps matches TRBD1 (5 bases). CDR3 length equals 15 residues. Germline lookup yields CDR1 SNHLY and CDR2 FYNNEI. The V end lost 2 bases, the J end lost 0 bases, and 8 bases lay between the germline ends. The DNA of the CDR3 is TGTGCCAGCAGTGAAACAGGTACTAGCAATCAGCCCCAGCATTTT. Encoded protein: CASSETGTSNQPQHF.

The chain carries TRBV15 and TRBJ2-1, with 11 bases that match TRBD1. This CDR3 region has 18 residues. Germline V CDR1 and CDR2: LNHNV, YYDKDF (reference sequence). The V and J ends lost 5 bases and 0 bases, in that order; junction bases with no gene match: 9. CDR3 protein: CATSGFSGTGGSYNEQFF. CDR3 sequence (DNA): TGTGCCACCAGCGGTTTTTCCGGGACAGGGGGCTCCTACAATGAGCAGTTCTTC.

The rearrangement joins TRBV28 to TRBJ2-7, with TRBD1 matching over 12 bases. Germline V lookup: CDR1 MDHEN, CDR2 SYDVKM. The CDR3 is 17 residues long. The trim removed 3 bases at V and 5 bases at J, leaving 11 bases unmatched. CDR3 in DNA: TGTGCCAGCAGTTTCGCCGGGACGGGACAGGGGGCACACGAGCAGTACTTC. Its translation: CASSFAGTGQGAHEQYF. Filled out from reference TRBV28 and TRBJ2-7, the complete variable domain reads DVKVTQSSRYLVKRTGEKVFLECVQDMDHENMFWYRQDPGLGLRLIYFSYDVKMKEKGDIPEGYSVSREKKERFSLILESASTNQTSMYLCASSFAGTGQGAHEQYFGPGTRLTVT.

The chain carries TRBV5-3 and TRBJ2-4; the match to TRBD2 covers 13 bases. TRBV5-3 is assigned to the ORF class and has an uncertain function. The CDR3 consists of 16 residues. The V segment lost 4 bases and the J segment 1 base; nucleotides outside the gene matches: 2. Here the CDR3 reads CARSLTSGGAKNIQYF. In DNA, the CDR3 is TGTGCCAGAAGCCTGACTAGCGGGGGGGCCAAAAACATTCAGTACTTC.

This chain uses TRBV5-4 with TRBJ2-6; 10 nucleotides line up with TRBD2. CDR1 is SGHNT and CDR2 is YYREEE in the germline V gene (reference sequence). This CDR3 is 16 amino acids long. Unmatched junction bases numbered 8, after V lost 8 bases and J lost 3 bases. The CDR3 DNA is TGTGCCAGTTCCGGGACTAGCGCAAATGGGGCCAACGTCCTGACTTTC. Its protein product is CASSGTSANGANVLTF.

The CDR3 coding sequence is TGTGCCAGCAGCTTAGCGCGCGGCTACGAGCAGTACTTC. This codes for CASSLARGYEQYF. J is TRBJ2-7 and V is TRBV7-8; D is unresolved. V lost 0 bases and J lost 3, with 6 bases in between. Germline-derived CDR1 and CDR2 are SGHVS and FQNEAQ. The CDR3 has 13 amino acids.

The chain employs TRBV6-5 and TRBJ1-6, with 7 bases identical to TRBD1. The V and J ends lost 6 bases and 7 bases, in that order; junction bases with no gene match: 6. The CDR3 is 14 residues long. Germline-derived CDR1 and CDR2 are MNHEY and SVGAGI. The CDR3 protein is CASRSRGTNSPLHF. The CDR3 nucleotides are TGTGCCAGCAGAAGCAGGGGGACCAATTCACCCCTCCACTTT.

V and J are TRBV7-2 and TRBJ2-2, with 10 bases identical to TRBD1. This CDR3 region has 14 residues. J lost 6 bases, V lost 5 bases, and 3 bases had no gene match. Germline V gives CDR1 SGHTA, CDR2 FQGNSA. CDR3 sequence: CASSLDRGPGELFF. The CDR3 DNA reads TGTGCCAGCAGCCTCGACAGGGGGCCCGGGGAGCTGTTTTTT. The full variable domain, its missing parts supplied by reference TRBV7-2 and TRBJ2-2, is GAGVSQSPSNKVTEKGKDVELRCDPISGHTALYWYRQSLGQGLEFLIYFQGNSAPDKSGLPSDRFSAERTGGSVSTLTIQRTQQEDSAVYLCASSLDRGPGELFFGEGSRLTVL.

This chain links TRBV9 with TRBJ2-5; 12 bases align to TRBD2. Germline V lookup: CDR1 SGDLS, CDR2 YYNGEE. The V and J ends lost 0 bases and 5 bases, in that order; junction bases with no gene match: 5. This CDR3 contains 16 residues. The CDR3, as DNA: TGTGCCAGCAGCGTAGGCGGACTAGCGGGGTTTGAGACCCAGTACTTC. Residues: CASSVGGLAGFETQYF. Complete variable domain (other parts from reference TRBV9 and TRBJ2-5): DSGVTQTPKHLITATGQRVTLRCSPRSGDLSVYWYQQSLDQGLQFLIQYYNGEERAKGNILERFSAQQFPDLHSELNLSSLELGDSALYFCASSVGGLAGFETQYFGPGTRLLVL.

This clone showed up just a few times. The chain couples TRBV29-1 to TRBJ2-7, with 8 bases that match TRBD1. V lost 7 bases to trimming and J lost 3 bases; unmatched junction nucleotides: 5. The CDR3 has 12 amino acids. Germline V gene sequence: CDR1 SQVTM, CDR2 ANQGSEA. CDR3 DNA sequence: TGCAGCGCGGGGACAGGTTTCTACGAGCAGTACTTC. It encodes CSAGTGFYEQYF.

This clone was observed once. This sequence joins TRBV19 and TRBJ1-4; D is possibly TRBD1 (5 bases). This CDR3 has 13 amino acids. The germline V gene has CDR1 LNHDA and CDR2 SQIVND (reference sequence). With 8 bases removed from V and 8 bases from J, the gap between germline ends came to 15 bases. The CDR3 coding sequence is TGTGCCAGTCTCTCGGCAGGGTCCGAAAAACTGTTTTTT. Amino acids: CASLSAGSEKLFF.

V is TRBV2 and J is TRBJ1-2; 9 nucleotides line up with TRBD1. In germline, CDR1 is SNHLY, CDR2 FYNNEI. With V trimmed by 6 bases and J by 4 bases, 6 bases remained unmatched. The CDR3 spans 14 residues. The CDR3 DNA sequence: TGTGCCAGCAGAGGGGACAGGGTAACCTATGGCTACACCTTC. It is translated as CASRGDRVTYGYTF.